This entry lists 15 T cell receptor beta chains sequenced from one sample in a study of cytomegalovirus exposure and HLA in healthy donors. Amplification used 60 Vbeta primers and 13 Jbeta primers. Sequencing was performed with immunoSEQ multiplex PCR; in TCRdb, only in-frame clones are kept and a portion is missing. Here the sample spans 85,000 to 100,000 clones, around 82% being singletons. The sequenced material came from PBMCs. Receptors were obtained from a woman between 55 and 75 years old in good health and CMV-seronegative.

The J gene is TRBJ2-5, the V gene TRBV19; 10 nucleotides line up with TRBD2. Germline CDR1 is LNHDA and CDR2 is SQIVND (reference sequence). The CDR3 length is 17 residues. After removal of 1 base from V and 3 bases from J, the junction contained 8 bases not matched to a gene. The CDR3 here is CASSIGVGTSDEETQYF. Here the CDR3 DNA reads TGTGCCAGTAGTATAGGAGTCGGGACTAGCGATGAAGAGACCCAGTACTTC.

This chain connects TRBV25-1 to TRBJ1-5, with a tentative D call TRBD1 (5 bases). Trimming cost V 2 bases and J 5 bases, with 10 bases left between them. Germline values: CDR1 MGHDK, CDR2 SYGVNS. This CDR3 spans 14 amino acids. For the CDR3, the DNA is TGTGCCAGCAGTGAACAGGGCTCGTATCAGCCCCAGCATTTT. Its protein product is CASSEQGSYQPQHF.

The chain combines TRBV18 with TRBJ2-2; a weak D match, TRBD1 (6 bases). Trimming stripped 6 bases from V and 1 base from J, with 9 bases between. Per the germline V gene, CDR1 is KGHSH and CDR2 is LQKENI. The CDR3 sequence is 14 residues long. The CDR3 here is CASSLDRNTGELFF. The CDR3 DNA follows: TGTGCCAGCTCCCTGGACAGGAACACCGGGGAGCTGTTTTTT.

J is TRBJ2-1 and V is TRBV10-2, with a tentative D call TRBD2 (5 bases). Germline CDR1 and CDR2: WSHSY and SAAADI. V was clipped by 6 bases and J by 12 bases, with 12 bases between them. This CDR3 region has 11 residues. CDR3 in amino acids: CASREGLRQFF. CDR3 bases: TGCGCCAGCAGAGAAGGACTTAGGCAGTTCTTC.

This chain connects TRBV6-6 to TRBJ1-5; D not resolved. Germline CDR1 MNHNY, CDR2 SVGAGI (reference sequence). The V gene lost 7 bases and the J gene lost 0 bases, with 10 bases spanning the gap. This CDR3 spans 14 amino acids. The CDR3 nucleotides are TGTGCCAGCATTGCAGGAAATAGCAATCAGCCCCAGCATTTT. Amino acid sequence: CASIAGNSNQPQHF.

The genes are TRBV19 and TRBJ2-7, with 7 bases lining up with TRBD1. The CDR3 runs 16 residues. The germline gives CDR1 LNHDA, CDR2 SQIVND (reference sequence). Trimming removed 3 bases from V and 3 bases from J; junction bases left unmatched: 11. DNA for the CDR3: TGTGCCAGTAGTATGCCCGGGACCAGGGGGTACTACGAGCAGTACTTC. It specifies CASSMPGTRGYYEQYF.

The V gene is TRBV5-1, the J gene TRBJ1-2; 12 bases are a match to TRBD1. Germline trimming cut 3 bases from V and 3 bases from J; bases unmatched to any gene: 3. This CDR3 spans 15 amino acids. CDR1 is SGHRS, CDR2 YFSETQ, per germline. This chain's CDR3 is CASSSGTGGYYGYTF. The CDR3 DNA reads as TGCGCCAGCAGCTCAGGGACAGGGGGCTACTATGGCTACACCTTC.

The genes are TRBV25-1 and TRBJ2-5, with 8 bases lining up with TRBD2. The CDR3 has 17 amino acids. The trim removed 4 bases at V and 1 base at J, leaving 11 bases unmatched. Germline lookup yields CDR1 MGHDK and CDR2 SYGVNS. The CDR3: CASSGPSRLAGQETQYF. The CDR3 nucleotides are TGTGCCAGCAGTGGGCCCAGTCGGCTAGCGGGCCAAGAGACCCAGTACTTC.

The rearrangement uses TRBV28 and TRBJ1-1; possibly TRBD1 for D (5 bases). Trimming took 3 bases from V and 7 from J, leaving 15 bases between them. Germline V gene lookup returns CDR1 MDHEN and CDR2 SYDVKM. The CDR3 is made up of 14 amino acids. The DNA for the CDR3 is TGTGCCAGCAGTTTTCTCCCAGGGTCTAATGAAGCTTTCTTT. This codes for CASSFLPGSNEAFF.

The rearrangement links TRBV5-1 to TRBJ2-7, with a tentative D call TRBD1 (6 bases). The CDR3 extends over 14 amino acids. Germline loops: CDR1 SGHRS, CDR2 YFSETQ. Trimming pared 0 bases from V and 2 bases from J, leaving 9 bases between. CDR3 protein: CASSLEGVTYEQYF. The CDR3 region has the DNA TGCGCCAGCAGCTTGGAGGGGGTAACCTACGAGCAGTACTTC.

On this clone itself: The junction departs from germline at one end; a sequencing error may be responsible. The chain has TRBV9 and TRBJ2-7; D gene unclear. The CDR3 is made up of 11 amino acids. Germline CDR1 and CDR2: SGDLS and YYNGEE. The DNA for the CDR3 is TGTGCCAGCAGCCCTTCCCCAACGGTTGTATTC. Translating it yields CASSPSPTVVF.

The rearrangement uses TRBV4-1 and TRBJ2-7, with D possibly being TRBD2 (5 bases). The CDR3 spans 13 residues. Germline V gene data show CDR1 as MGHRA and CDR2 as YSYEKL. V was shortened by 5 bases and J by 4 bases, with 12 bases between the two germline ends. The CDR3 reads CASSNRGGYEQYF. The CDR3 nucleotides are TGCGCCAGCAGCAATAGAGGAGGATACGAGCAGTACTTC.

The chain uses TRBV11-2 and TRBJ1-3; the match to TRBD1 covers 8 bases. V was clipped by 3 bases and J by 0 bases; unmatched bases: 7. The CDR3 runs to 17 residues. Germline CDR1 is SGHAT and CDR2 is FQNNGV. CDR3 bases: TGTGCCAGCAGCTTCACGCCAGGGGGCTTCTCTGGAAACACCATATATTTT. Translation gives CASSFTPGGFSGNTIYF.

This CDR3 is CASSSVEEQYF. CDR3 sequence (DNA): TGTGCCAGCAGTTCGGTAGAGGAGCAGTACTTC. The rearrangement links TRBV2 to TRBJ2-7; D ambiguous. The CDR3 runs to 11 residues. Trimming stripped 5 bases from V and 7 bases from J, with 9 bases between. The germline gives CDR1 SNHLY, CDR2 FYNNEI.

The CDR3 coding sequence is TGTGCCAGCAAGCGGGAAAGCTCCTACAATGAGCAGTTCTTC. This encodes CASKRESSYNEQFF. This rearrangement joins TRBV6-1 to TRBJ2-1; the match to TRBD2 covers 7 bases. The CDR3 spans 14 residues. The ends lost 7 bases at V and 0 bases at J; junction bases unmatched: 3. The V gene's germline CDR1 is MNHNS and CDR2 SASEGT.